This T cell receptor (beta chain) appears in the sequencing data of a study of radiotherapy plus CTLA-4 blockade in lung cancer. Chemo-refractory metastatic non-small-cell lung cancer patients were treated with focal radiation plus CTLA-4 blockade with ipilimumab. The method was immunoSEQ multiplex PCR; TCRdb's version includes in-frame clones alone and lacks a portion of them. The sample carries some 73,000 clones, 70% to 85% recorded once. Details on this clone: The antigen is undetermined.

Germline lookup yields CDR1 SNHLY and CDR2 FYNNEI. The CDR3 has 14 amino acids. Trimming cost V 6 bases and J 6 bases, with 18 bases left between them. The study, taken as a whole, reports: Tumor-origin TCR clones grew in blood after radiotherapy plus ipilimumab. The authors reported that early blood T cell clone dynamics, with interferon-beta, best predicted response.

The rearrangement uses TRBV2 and TRBJ2-7, with a possible D match to TRBD1 (6 bases). The starting material was peripheral blood, obtained from a patient treated with radiotherapy plus ipilimumab. This receptor was taken from a human donor with non-small cell lung cancer whose response to radiotherapy plus ipilimumab could not be evaluated. As DNA, the CDR3 is TGTGCCAGCAGCCCACAGGGTCGTCCCCCCGAGCAGTACTTC. Encoded protein: CASSPQGRPPEQYF.